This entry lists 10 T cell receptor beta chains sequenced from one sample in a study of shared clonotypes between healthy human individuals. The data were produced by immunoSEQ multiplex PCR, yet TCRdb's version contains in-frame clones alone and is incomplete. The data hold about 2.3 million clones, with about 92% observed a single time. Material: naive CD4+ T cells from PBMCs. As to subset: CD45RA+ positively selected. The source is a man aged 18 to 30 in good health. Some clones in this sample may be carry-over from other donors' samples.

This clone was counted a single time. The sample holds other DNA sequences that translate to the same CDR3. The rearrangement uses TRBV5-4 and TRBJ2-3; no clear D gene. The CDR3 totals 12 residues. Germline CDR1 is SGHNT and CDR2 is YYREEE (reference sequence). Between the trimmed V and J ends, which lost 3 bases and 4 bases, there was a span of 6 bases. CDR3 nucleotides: TGTGCCAGCAGCTCGTTGGCAGATACGCAGTATTTT. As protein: CASSSLADTQYF.

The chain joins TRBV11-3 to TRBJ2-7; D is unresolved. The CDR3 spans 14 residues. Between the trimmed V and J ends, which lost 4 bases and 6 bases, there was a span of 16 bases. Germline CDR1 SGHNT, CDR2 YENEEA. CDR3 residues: CASSSQHPPGEQYF. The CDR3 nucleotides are TGTGCCAGCAGCTCTCAGCACCCACCCGGCGAGCAGTACTTC.

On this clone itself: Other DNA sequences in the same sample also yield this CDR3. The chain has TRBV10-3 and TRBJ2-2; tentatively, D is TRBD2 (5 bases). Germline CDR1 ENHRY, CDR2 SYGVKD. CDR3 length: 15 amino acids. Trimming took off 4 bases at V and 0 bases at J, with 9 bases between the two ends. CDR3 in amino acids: CAISGTAANTGELFF. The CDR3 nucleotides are TGTGCCATCAGTGGGACTGCCGCGAACACCGGGGAGCTGTTTTTT.

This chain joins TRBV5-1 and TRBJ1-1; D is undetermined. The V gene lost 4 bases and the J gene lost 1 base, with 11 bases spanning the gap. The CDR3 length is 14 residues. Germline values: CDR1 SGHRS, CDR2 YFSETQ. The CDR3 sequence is CASSLFTGNTEAFF. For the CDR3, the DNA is TGCGCCAGCAGCCTATTCACCGGGAACACTGAAGCTTTCTTT.

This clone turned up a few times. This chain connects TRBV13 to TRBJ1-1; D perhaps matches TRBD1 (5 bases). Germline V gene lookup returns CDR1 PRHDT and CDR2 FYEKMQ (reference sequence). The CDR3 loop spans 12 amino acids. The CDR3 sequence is CSPEGENTEAFF. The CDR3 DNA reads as TGTTCCCCTGAAGGGGAGAACACTGAAGCTTTCTTT.

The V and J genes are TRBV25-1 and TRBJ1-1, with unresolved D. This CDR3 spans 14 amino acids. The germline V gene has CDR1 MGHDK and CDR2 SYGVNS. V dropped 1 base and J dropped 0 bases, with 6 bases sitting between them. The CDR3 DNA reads TGTGCCAGCAGTGAATGGGCCATGAACACTGAAGCTTTCTTT. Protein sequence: CASSEWAMNTEAFF.

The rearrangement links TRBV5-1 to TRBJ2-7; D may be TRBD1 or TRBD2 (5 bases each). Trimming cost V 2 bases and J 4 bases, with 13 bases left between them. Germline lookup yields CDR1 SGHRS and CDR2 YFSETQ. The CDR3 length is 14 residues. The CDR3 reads CASSFNGANYEQYF. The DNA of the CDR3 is TGCGCCAGCAGCTTCAACGGGGCGAATTACGAGCAGTACTTC. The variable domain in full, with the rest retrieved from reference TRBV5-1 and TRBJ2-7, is KAGVTQTPRYLIKTRGQQVTLSCSPISGHRSVSWYQQTPGQGLQFLFEYFSETQRNKGNFPGRFSGRQFSNSRSEMNVSTLELGDSALYLCASSFNGANYEQYFGPGTRLTVT.

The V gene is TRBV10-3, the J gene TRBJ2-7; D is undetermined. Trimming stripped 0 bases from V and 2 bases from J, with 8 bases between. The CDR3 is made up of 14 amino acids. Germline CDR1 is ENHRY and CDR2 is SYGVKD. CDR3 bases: TGTGCCATCAGTGAGTCGAGGCCCACCTACGAGCAGTACTTC. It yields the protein CAISESRPTYEQYF.

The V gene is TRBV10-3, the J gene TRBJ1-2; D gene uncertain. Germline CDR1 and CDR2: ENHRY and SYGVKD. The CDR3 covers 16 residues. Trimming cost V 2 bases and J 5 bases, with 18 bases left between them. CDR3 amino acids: CAISEQRTDLGYGYTF. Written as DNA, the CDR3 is TGTGCCATCAGTGAGCAAAGAACAGACTTGGGATATGGCTACACCTTC.

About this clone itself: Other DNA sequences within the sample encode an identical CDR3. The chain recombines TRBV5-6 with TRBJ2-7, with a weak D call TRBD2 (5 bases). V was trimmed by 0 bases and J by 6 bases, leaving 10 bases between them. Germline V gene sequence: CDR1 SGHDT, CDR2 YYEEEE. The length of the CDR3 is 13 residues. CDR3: CASSLVGGVEQYF. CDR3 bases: TGTGCCAGCAGCTTGGTTGGAGGAGTCGAGCAGTACTTC.